This T cell receptor (beta chain) was documented in a study of T-cell reconstitution after alpha-beta-depleted transplantation in children. This clonotype has ten or more counts. CDR3 length equals 16 residues. After removal of 5 bases from V and 2 bases from J, the junction contained 8 bases not matched to a gene. Preparation of the TCRbeta library used unique molecular identifiers. One entry per CDR3 protein results from TCRdb running MiXCR on the PCR reads. In the table there are over 550,000 distinct CDR3 sequences, over 9.5% of which are singletons. The J gene is TRBJ2-5, the V gene TRBV12-3 or TRBV12-4, with 10 bases lining up with TRBD2. The TCR originated in a human donor who donated a stem cell graft to a child with acute myeloid leukemia. The sample here was PBMCs from the stem cell graft donor, taken from the stem cell graft. This chain's CDR3 is CASSPLAGADQETQYF. CDR3 sequence (DNA): TGTGCCAGCAGTCCTCTAGCGGGGGCAGATCAAGAGACCCAGTACTTC.